These 19 T cell receptor beta chains came from one sample sequenced in a study of blood T cells in healthy people across ages. Sample-barcoded 5' priming and a J-beta primer mix drove a second PCR of about 7 to 11 cycles. In TCRdb, the 5' RACE reads were re-called with MiXCR into one record per CDR3 protein. Here the sample spans over 600,000 distinct CDR3 sequences, 35% to 60% being singletons. Material: blood. The receptors here all came from a man older than 75 in good health.

This rearrangement joins TRBV7-2 to TRBJ1-6, with 9 nucleotides matching TRBD1. CDR3 length equals 13 residues. Germline CDR1 and CDR2: SGHTA and FQGNSA. The V segment lost 8 bases and the J segment 15 bases; nucleotides outside the gene matches: 11. The CDR3 spells CASGTPGQGILHF. DNA of the CDR3: TGTGCCAGCGGCACACCGGGACAGGGAATCCTCCACTTT.

The chain recombines TRBV20-1 with TRBJ2-3; 7 bases match TRBD1. CDR1 DFQATT and CDR2 SNEGSKA come from the germline V gene (reference sequence). With 4 bases clipped from V and 4 bases from J, the junction kept 2 bases outside the gene matches. CDR3 length equals 12 residues. CDR3 in DNA: TGCAGTGCTAATACAGGGGCAGATACGCAGTATTTT. Translated, it gives CSANTGADTQYF.

The rearrangement uses TRBV20-1 and TRBJ2-5, with 8 bases fitting TRBD2. The CDR3 covers 16 residues. V gave up 3 bases and J gave up 11 bases; unmatched junction bases: 20. Germline-derived CDR1 and CDR2 are DFQATT and SNEGSKA (reference sequence). DNA of the CDR3: TGCAGTGCTAGCAGTTACGGACTAGCCATAAACAATGAGCAGTACTTC. Protein: CSASSYGLAINNEQYF.

The chain is built from TRBV6-6 and TRBJ2-5, with 7 bases lining up with TRBD2. Germline CDR1 MNHNY, CDR2 SVGAGI (reference sequence). Losses at the gene ends were 3 bases for V and 3 bases for J; bases not matched to a gene: 1. The CDR3 is 13 residues long. CDR3 DNA: TGTGCCAGCAGTTATCGGGGGGAAGAGACCCAGTACTTC. It translates to CASSYRGEETQYF.

V usage is TRBV29-1 and J usage is TRBJ2-5, with D tentatively TRBD1 or TRBD2 (5 bases each). Germline V gene sequence: CDR1 SQVTM, CDR2 ANQGSEA. This CDR3 region has 15 residues. V was cut by 8 bases and J by 2 bases, with 21 bases left in between. The CDR3 loop reads CSLKKGSGAQETQYF. The CDR3 nucleotides are TGCAGCCTTAAGAAGGGGAGCGGCGCTCAAGAGACCCAGTACTTC.

The chain employs TRBV10-3 and TRBJ2-5; the match to TRBD2 covers 12 bases. This CDR3 spans 17 amino acids. After removal of 3 bases from V and 11 bases from J, the junction contained 16 bases not matched to a gene. In germline, CDR1 is ENHRY, CDR2 SYGVKD. The CDR3 here is CAISDPSLAGGNNEQYF. CDR3 coding DNA: TGTGCCATCAGTGACCCGTCACTAGCGGGAGGAAACAATGAGCAGTACTTC.

This clonotype occurred a few times. The chain couples TRBV24-1 to TRBJ1-2; TRBD1 agrees at 9 bases. CDR1 is KGHDR, CDR2 SFDVKD, per germline. Losses at the gene ends were 4 bases for V and 3 bases for J; bases not matched to a gene: 5. The CDR3 runs to 15 residues. For the CDR3, the DNA is TGTGCCACCAGTGACGCCCGGGACAGGGACTATGGCTACACCTTC. Protein sequence: CATSDARDRDYGYTF.

This rearrangement joins TRBV20-1 to TRBJ1-4; tentatively, D is TRBD1 (6 bases). Germline assignment: CDR1 DFQATT and CDR2 SNEGSKA (reference sequence). This CDR3 has 12 amino acids. Trimming pared 8 bases from V and 7 bases from J, leaving 14 bases between. The CDR3 spells CSPLRGAEKLFF. Here the CDR3 DNA reads TGCAGTCCCCTCAGGGGCGCTGAAAAACTGTTTTTT.

A word on this clonotype: A much larger clone lies a single base off, so this may be a read error. This chain connects TRBV10-3 to TRBJ2-5; 10 nucleotides line up with TRBD1. The CDR3 spans 13 residues. In germline, CDR1 is ENHRY, CDR2 SYGVKD. The V and J ends lost 9 bases and 11 bases, in that order; junction bases with no gene match: 12. The DNA for the CDR3 is TGTGCCATATCCGGGACAGGGGTTAATAAGCAGTACTTC. It is translated as CAISGTGVNKQYF.

This chain uses TRBV29-1 with TRBJ2-5, with D tentatively TRBD1 (5 bases). Near its end, the DNA agrees better with TRBJ2-7, so the J call may be wrong. Germline V CDR1 and CDR2: SQVTM, ANQGSEA. The length of the CDR3 is 11 residues. CDR3 sequence (DNA): TGCAGCGTTGAAACAGGCGCCGAGCAGTACTTC. As protein: CSVETGAEQYF.

The chain combines TRBV28 with TRBJ2-5; 8 positions match TRBD2. CDR1 MDHEN and CDR2 SYDVKM come from the germline V gene. V shed 5 bases and J 1 base; nucleotides not matched to a gene: 9. The CDR3 runs to 16 residues. The CDR3 loop reads CASSTRAGEVQETQYF. DNA of the CDR3: TGTGCCAGCAGTACTAGAGCGGGAGAGGTCCAAGAGACCCAGTACTTC.

The rearrangement joins TRBV7-2 to TRBJ2-3; TRBD2 aligns across 11 bases. This CDR3 contains 16 residues. Germline V gene lookup returns CDR1 SGHTA and CDR2 FQGNSA. Trimming at V came to 5 bases and at J to 4 bases, leaving 8 bases not matched to a gene. The CDR3 nucleotides are TGTGCCAGCAGCGTCATAGCGGGAGGGAGTCCAGATACGCAGTATTTT. Its translation: CASSVIAGGSPDTQYF.

This clonotype was found a few times. The chain carries TRBV7-3 and TRBJ2-1, with TRBD2 matching 8 bases. Per the germline V gene, CDR1 is SGHTA and CDR2 is FQGTGA. V lost 4 bases, J lost 7 bases, and 9 bases stayed unmatched. This CDR3 region has 15 residues. The CDR3 region has the DNA TGTGCCAGCAGCTCTGGGGCTAGCGGGTTTAATGAGCAGTTCTTC. Amino acid sequence: CASSSGASGFNEQFF.

The chain has TRBV12-3 or TRBV12-4 and TRBJ1-4; TRBD1 aligns across 8 bases. Trimming removed 5 bases from V and 10 bases from J; junction bases left unmatched: 6. The CDR3 runs 13 residues. CDR3 residues: CASSVDRGGKLFF. The CDR3 DNA follows: TGTGCCAGCAGTGTAGACAGGGGCGGAAAACTGTTTTTT.

The rearrangement joins TRBV7-9 to TRBJ1-2, with unresolved D. The CDR3 contains 14 residues. Germline V gives CDR1 SEHNR, CDR2 FQNEAQ (reference sequence). V lost 5 bases and J lost 4, with 14 bases in between. The CDR3 is CASSPAETRYGYTF. CDR3 DNA: TGTGCCAGCAGCCCCGCAGAGACCCGCTATGGCTACACCTTC.

CDR3 DNA: TGTGCCAGCAGTCCTGGGGCAGGGGAGGCAGATACGCAGTATTTT. The encoded protein is CASSPGAGEADTQYF. The chain links TRBV6-1 to TRBJ2-3; D may match TRBD1 or TRBD2 (6 bases each). In germline, CDR1 is MNHNS, CDR2 SASEGT. The germline V and J ends were trimmed by 5 bases and 4 bases, with 16 bases remaining between them. The CDR3 extends over 15 amino acids.

This chain joins TRBV5-1 and TRBJ2-3, with D uncertain. Germline V gene lookup returns CDR1 SGHRS and CDR2 YFSETQ. The CDR3 spans 15 residues. Between the trimmed V and J ends, which lost 4 bases and 1 base, there was a span of 13 bases. CDR3 nucleotides: TGCGCCAGCAGCATTCAGGTCGCGGGCACAGATACGCAGTATTTT. Protein product: CASSIQVAGTDTQYF.

Turning to this clonotype: An end of the junction differs from the germline gene, which may be a read error. The chain carries TRBV12-3 or TRBV12-4 and TRBJ2-2, with 9 bases fitting TRBD1. The length of the CDR3 is 17 residues. CDR3 amino acids: CASSLDVGTGRAGEPFF. As DNA, the CDR3 is TGTGCCAGCAGCCTCGACGTTGGGACAGGGAGGGCCGGGGAGCCGTTTTTT.

The sample holds a few counts of this clonotype. The V call is TRBV5-1, the J call TRBJ2-5; D gene uncertain. V lost 1 base, J lost 5 bases, and 12 bases lay in between. From germline, CDR1 is SGHRS and CDR2 YFSETQ. The CDR3 consists of 14 residues. The CDR3 region has the DNA TGCGCCAGCAGCTTGCGGTCTATTACCGAGACCCAGTACTTC. This sequence encodes CASSLRSITETQYF. The whole variable domain, filled in from reference TRBV5-1 and TRBJ2-5, reads KAGVTQTPRYLIKTRGQQVTLSCSPISGHRSVSWYQQTPGQGLQFLFEYFSETQRNKGNFPGRFSGRQFSNSRSEMNVSTLELGDSALYLCASSLRSITETQYFGPGTRLLVL.